These 20 T cell receptor beta chains came from one sample sequenced in a study of beta chain features in type 1 diabetes (dated by TCRdb to between 2018 and 2020). Library method: the immunoSEQ multiplex PCR assay. The High Capacity cDNA Reverse Transcription Kit was used to reverse transcribe all of the isolated RNA, meaning that expressed TCRB transcripts were what got sequenced. TCRdb took over this immuneACCESS table, retaining in-frame rearrangements with V and J assigned. Such tables are incomplete; in checked studies, under half of the missing clones stem from an unresolved V gene, and the remainder is unexplained. The sample yields under 850,000 clones; roughly 13% were counted once. Clones ranked in the top ten supply roughly 0.022% of the sample. These TCRs are of unknown antigen specificity. General conclusions and limits of the study: Type 1 diabetes patients showed a moderate but significant shortening of TCRB CDR3 length in all four CD4+ subsets.

The source material was naive CD4+ T cells from blood. The intended sense of this specimen's cell subset or site label: true naive CD4+ T cells. The receptors were gathered from a man younger than 30 with type 1 diabetes.

Only a few counts were recorded for this clone. The rearrangement links TRBV2 to TRBJ1-1; the match to TRBD1 covers 8 bases. CDR1 and CDR2 (germline): SNHLY, FYNNEI. J gave up 4 bases and V 3 bases, and 7 bases lay outside the gene matches. This CDR3 has 15 residues. The CDR3 loop is CASSEATGVGTEAFF. Written as DNA, the CDR3 is TGTGCCAGCAGTGAGGCGACAGGGGTGGGCACTGAAGCTTTCTTT.

This clone was counted a single time. This sequence joins TRBV4-1 and TRBJ1-2, with a possible D match to TRBD1 (6 bases). The CDR3 totals 16 residues. The V end lost 0 bases, the J end lost 0 bases, and 11 bases lay between the germline ends. Germline V gives CDR1 MGHRA, CDR2 YSYEKL. The DNA of the CDR3 is TGCGCCAGCAGCCAAGAGGGTTCAGGGGCTAACTATGGCTACACCTTC. Translated: CASSQEGSGANYGYTF.

The chain links TRBV5-1 to TRBJ1-1; D is ambiguous. Deletions cut 2 bases from V and 0 bases from J, with 8 bases between. Per germline, CDR1 SGHRS and CDR2 YFSETQ. This CDR3 is built from 14 residues. CDR3 sequence: CASSFREMNTEAFF. CDR3 in DNA: TGCGCCAGCAGCTTCCGGGAGATGAACACTGAAGCTTTCTTT.

A few counts support this clone. CDR3 sequence: CAWRTAQGVIMVNYGYTF. The CDR3 coding sequence is TGTGCCTGGAGAACCGCACAGGGGGTGATAATGGTGAACTATGGCTACACCTTC. V and J are TRBV30 and TRBJ1-2; 8 bases line up with TRBD1. Germline values: CDR1 GTSNPN, CDR2 SVGIG (reference sequence). CDR3 length equals 18 residues. Trimming at V came to 3 bases and at J to 2 bases, leaving 17 bases not matched to a gene.

This clone has more than one count but fewer than ten. The J gene is TRBJ1-1, the V gene TRBV30, with a possible D match to TRBD1 (5 bases). The germline V gene encodes CDR1 GTSNPN and CDR2 SVGIG (reference sequence). The CDR3 is 14 residues long. Trimming cost V 0 bases and J 2 bases, with 10 bases left between them. The CDR3 sequence is CAWSVGAANTEAFF. In nucleotides, the CDR3 is TGTGCCTGGAGTGTCGGGGCAGCCAACACTGAAGCTTTCTTT.

The CDR3: CASSESQGSTEAFF. CDR3 in DNA: TGTGCCAGCAGTGAAAGTCAGGGTAGCACTGAAGCTTTCTTT. The V call is TRBV2, the J call TRBJ1-1, with D maybe TRBD1 (5 bases). Trimming pared 2 bases from V and 4 bases from J, leaving 11 bases between. There are 14 residues in the CDR3. Germline CDR1 SNHLY, CDR2 FYNNEI. The entire variable domain, with the rest obtained from reference TRBV2 and TRBJ1-1, is as follows: EPEVTQTPSHQVTQMGQEVILRCVPISNHLYFYWYRQILGQKVEFLVSFYNNEISEKSEIFDDQFSVERPDGSNFTLKIRSTKLEDSAMYFCASSESQGSTEAFFGQGTRLTVV.

This clone came up a few times. The chain couples TRBV25-1 to TRBJ1-2; TRBD1 is a possible D gene (5 bases). The CDR3 is made up of 14 amino acids. V dropped 2 bases and J dropped 4 bases, with 11 bases sitting between them. In germline, CDR1 is MGHDK, CDR2 SYGVNS. CDR3 nucleotides: TGTGCCAGCAGTGAAGCCCGGACATCCTATGGCTACACCTTC. Its protein is CASSEARTSYGYTF.

The chain is built from TRBV28 and TRBJ2-7; 9 positions match TRBD1. The germline gives CDR1 MDHEN, CDR2 SYDVKM. V dropped 3 bases and J dropped 2; count of bases not matched to a gene: 2. This CDR3 region has 14 residues. Here the CDR3 reads CASSLTGGAYEQYF. CDR3 nucleotide sequence: TGTGCCAGCAGTTTGACAGGGGGGGCCTACGAGCAGTACTTC.

The sample holds a few counts of this clone. This chain links TRBV6-1 with TRBJ2-2; TRBD1 matches 7 bases. V shed 4 bases, J shed 4 bases, and the junction held 3 bases outside the gene matches. The CDR3 consists of 14 residues. Germline V lookup: CDR1 MNHNS, CDR2 SASEGT. CDR3 protein: CASSGGQFTGELFF. CDR3 bases: TGTGCCAGCAGTGGGGGACAGTTCACCGGGGAGCTGTTTTTT.

This clone was seen a few times. Other DNA sequences of this sample code for an identical CDR3. The chain couples TRBV5-1 to TRBJ2-5; perhaps TRBD1 as D (6 bases). Between the trimmed V and J ends, which lost 0 bases and 1 base, there was a span of 7 bases. The germline CDR1 and CDR2 sequences are SGHRS and YFSETQ. This CDR3 is built from 14 residues. DNA for the CDR3: TGCGCCAGCAGCTTGGGCAGGGGCCAAGAGACCCAGTACTTC. It translates to CASSLGRGQETQYF.

This clone has only a few counts. The identical CDR3 is also encoded by other nucleotide sequences in the sample. The chain combines TRBV28 with TRBJ1-3; no clear D. Germline assignment: CDR1 MDHEN and CDR2 SYDVKM. The CDR3 is made up of 12 amino acids. Trimming removed 6 bases at V and 4 bases at J, with 7 bases between. CDR3 sequence (DNA): TGTGCCAGCAGCATACAGGGAAACACCATATATTTT. It encodes CASSIQGNTIYF.

V gene TRBV2 combines with J gene TRBJ2-7, with D perhaps matching TRBD2 (7 bases). The CDR3 length is 12 residues. CDR1 is SNHLY, CDR2 FYNNEI, per germline. V lost 11 bases and J lost 0, with 11 bases in between. CDR3 nucleotides: TGTGCCGGGGGGGCCCTCTCCTACGAGCAGTACTTC. This gives the protein CAGGALSYEQYF. Full variable domain (missing parts from reference TRBV2 and TRBJ2-7): EPEVTQTPSHQVTQMGQEVILRCVPISNHLYFYWYRQILGQKVEFLVSFYNNEISEKSEIFDDQFSVERPDGSNFTLKIRSTKLEDSAMYFCAGGALSYEQYFGPGTRLTVT.

Worth noting for this clone: This CDR3 is also generated by other DNA sequences in the sample. The chain carries TRBV2 and TRBJ2-2; D is undetermined. Trimming shortened V by 3 bases and J by 3 bases, and 2 bases separated the two germline ends. This CDR3 comprises 12 residues. The germline CDR1 and CDR2 sequences are SNHLY and FYNNEI. CDR3 DNA sequence: TGTGCCAGCAGTGACGACACCGGGGAGCTGTTTTTT. It translates to CASSDDTGELFF.

V is TRBV18 and J is TRBJ2-1, with 8 positions matching TRBD1. CDR1 KGHSH and CDR2 LQKENI come from the germline V gene. CDR3 length: 16 amino acids. Trimming cost V 0 bases and J 3 bases; bases outside gene matches: 4. The CDR3 DNA is TGTGCCAGCTCACCACCTCAGGGGGCCTTCTACAATGAGCAGTTCTTC. Protein: CASSPPQGAFYNEQFF.

Comment on this clone: The junction differs from germline at one of its ends, possibly a read error. This chain joins TRBV28 and TRBJ2-7; 7 bases agree with TRBD2. The CDR3 sequence is 12 residues long. CDR1 is MDHEN, CDR2 SYDVKM, per germline. CDR3 sequence (DNA): TGTGCCAGCACGGGGGGAAGTACTCCACTAAACTTC. Protein sequence: CASTGGSTPLNF.

This clone was seen more than once but under ten times. V is TRBV19 and J is TRBJ2-7; D possibly corresponds to TRBD2 (5 bases). With 3 bases removed from V and 1 base from J, the gap between germline ends came to 10 bases. The CDR3 has 14 residues. CDR1 LNHDA and CDR2 SQIVND come from the germline V gene (reference sequence). The CDR3 loop is CASSMDLRSYEQYF. The CDR3 DNA follows: TGTGCCAGTAGTATGGACTTACGATCCTACGAGCAGTACTTC. Drawing the rest from reference TRBV19 and TRBJ2-7, the complete variable domain is DGGITQSPKYLFRKEGQNVTLSCEQNLNHDAMYWYRQDPGQGLRLIYYSQIVNDFQKGDIAEGYSVSREKKESFPLTVTSAQKNPTAFYLCASSMDLRSYEQYFGPGTRLTVT.

This clone was counted only a few times. The chain couples TRBV7-2 to TRBJ2-3, with 15 bases aligning to TRBD2. Germline CDR1 reads SGHTA; CDR2 reads FQGNSA. The J segment lost 0 bases and the V segment lost 5 bases, leaving 6 bases of the junction unmatched. This CDR3 is 18 amino acids long. The CDR3 nucleotides read TGTGCCAGCAGCACCGGACTAGCGGGGGGGAGTAGCACAGATACGCAGTATTTT. Encoded protein: CASSTGLAGGSSTDTQYF.

This clone was found a few times. The V call is TRBV30, the J call TRBJ1-6, with a tentative D call TRBD1 (6 bases). The CDR3 has 19 amino acids. V was pared by 2 bases and J by 1 base, with 21 bases between. Germline V gene lookup returns CDR1 GTSNPN and CDR2 SVGIG (reference sequence). The CDR3 region has the DNA TGTGCCTGGAGTCGAAGGGGGAAGATGGGGACATCCTATAATTCACCCCTCCACTTT. It translates to CAWSRRGKMGTSYNSPLHF. The variable domain in full, with the rest retrieved from reference TRBV30 and TRBJ1-6, is SQTIHQWPATLVQPVGSPLSLECTVEGTSNPNLYWYRQAAGRGLQLLFYSVGIGQISSEVPQNLSASRPQDRQFILSSKKLLLSDSGFYLCAWSRRGKMGTSYNSPLHFGNGTRLTVT.

This clone has only a few counts. The chain recombines TRBV30 with TRBJ1-6; weak D call: TRBD1 (6 bases). CDR1 is GTSNPN and CDR2 is SVGIG in the germline V gene (reference sequence). V gave up 4 bases and J gave up 6 bases, with 13 bases separating them. This CDR3 is built from 14 residues. The CDR3 DNA follows: TGTGCCTGGACCAGGGGAGCGGGTAATTCACCCCTCCACTTT. The encoded protein is CAWTRGAGNSPLHF.

The chain combines TRBV4-1 with TRBJ2-5; maybe TRBD2 (5 bases). The CDR3 spans 15 residues. CDR1 is MGHRA and CDR2 is YSYEKL in the germline V gene. V was trimmed by 1 base and J by 1 base, leaving 10 bases between them. The CDR3: CASSQASNLQETQYF. In nucleotides, the CDR3 is TGCGCCAGCAGCCAAGCTAGCAATCTCCAAGAGACCCAGTACTTC.